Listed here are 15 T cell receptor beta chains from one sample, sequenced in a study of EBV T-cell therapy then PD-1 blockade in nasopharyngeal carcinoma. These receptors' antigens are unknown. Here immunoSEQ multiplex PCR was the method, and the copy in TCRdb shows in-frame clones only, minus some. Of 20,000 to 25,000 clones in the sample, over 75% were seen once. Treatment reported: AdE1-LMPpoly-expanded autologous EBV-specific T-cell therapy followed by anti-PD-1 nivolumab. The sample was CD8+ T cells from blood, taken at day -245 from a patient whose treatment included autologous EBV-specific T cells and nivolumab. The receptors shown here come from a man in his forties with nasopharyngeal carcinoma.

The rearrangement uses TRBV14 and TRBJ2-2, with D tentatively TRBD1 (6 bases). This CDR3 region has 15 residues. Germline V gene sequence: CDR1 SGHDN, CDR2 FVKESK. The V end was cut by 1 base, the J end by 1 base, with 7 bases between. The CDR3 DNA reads TGTGCCAGCAGCCAAGGCAGGGGGAACACCGGGGAGCTGTTTTTT. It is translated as CASSQGRGNTGELFF. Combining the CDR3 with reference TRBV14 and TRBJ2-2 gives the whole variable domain EAGVTQFPSHSVIEKGQTVTLRCDPISGHDNLYWYRRVMGKEIKFLLHFVKESKQDESGMPNNRFLAERTGGTYSTLKVQPAELEDSGVYFCASSQGRGNTGELFFGEGSRLTVL.

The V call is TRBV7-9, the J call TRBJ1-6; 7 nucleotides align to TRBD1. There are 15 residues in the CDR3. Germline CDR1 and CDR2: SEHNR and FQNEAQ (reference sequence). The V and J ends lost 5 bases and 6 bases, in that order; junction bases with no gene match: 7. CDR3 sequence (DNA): TGTGCCAGCAGCCCGCCAGGGGGTCGTAATTCACCCCTCCACTTT. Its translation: CASSPPGGRNSPLHF.

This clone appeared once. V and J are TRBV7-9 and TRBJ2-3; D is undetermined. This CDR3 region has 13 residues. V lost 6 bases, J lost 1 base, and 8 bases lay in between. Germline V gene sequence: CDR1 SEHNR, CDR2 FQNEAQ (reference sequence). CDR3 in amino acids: CASRAARTDTQYF. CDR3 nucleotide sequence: TGTGCCAGCAGGGCCGCTCGCACAGATACGCAGTATTTT.

The CDR3 is CASSYRGRLSGNTIYF. DNA for the CDR3: TGTGCCAGCAGTTACAGAGGGCGCCTCTCTGGAAACACCATATATTTT. The chain joins TRBV6-5 to TRBJ1-3, with D unclear. Germline V gene data show CDR1 as MNHEY and CDR2 as SVGAGI. The CDR3 sequence is 16 residues long. With 2 bases removed from V and 0 bases from J, the gap between germline ends came to 11 bases.

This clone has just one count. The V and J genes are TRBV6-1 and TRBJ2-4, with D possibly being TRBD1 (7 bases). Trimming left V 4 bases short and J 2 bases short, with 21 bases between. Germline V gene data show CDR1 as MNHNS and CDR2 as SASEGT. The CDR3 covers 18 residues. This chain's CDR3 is CASSVFSGGGETKNIQYF. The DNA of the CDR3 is TGTGCCAGCAGTGTTTTTAGTGGAGGGGGCGAAACCAAAAACATTCAGTACTTC.

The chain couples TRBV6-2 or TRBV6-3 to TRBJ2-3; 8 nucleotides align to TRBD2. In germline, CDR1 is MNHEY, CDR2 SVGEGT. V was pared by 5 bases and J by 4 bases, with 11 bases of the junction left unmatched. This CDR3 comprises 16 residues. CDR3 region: CASSLTPGGGSDTQYF. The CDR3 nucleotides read TGTGCCAGCAGTCTTACCCCGGGGGGGGGATCAGATACGCAGTATTTT.

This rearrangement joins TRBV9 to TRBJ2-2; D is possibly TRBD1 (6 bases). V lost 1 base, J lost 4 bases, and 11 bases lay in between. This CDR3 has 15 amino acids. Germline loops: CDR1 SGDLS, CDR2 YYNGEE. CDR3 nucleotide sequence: TGTGCCAGCAGCGTAAGGGGGTTGGGCACCGGGGAGCTGTTTTTT. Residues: CASSVRGLGTGELFF.

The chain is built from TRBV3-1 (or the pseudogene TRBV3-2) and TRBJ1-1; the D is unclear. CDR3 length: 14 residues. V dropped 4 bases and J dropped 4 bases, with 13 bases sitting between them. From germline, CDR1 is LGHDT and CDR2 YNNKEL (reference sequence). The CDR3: CASSPDVGVTEAFF. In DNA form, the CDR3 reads TGTGCCAGCAGCCCTGACGTGGGAGTCACTGAAGCTTTCTTT.

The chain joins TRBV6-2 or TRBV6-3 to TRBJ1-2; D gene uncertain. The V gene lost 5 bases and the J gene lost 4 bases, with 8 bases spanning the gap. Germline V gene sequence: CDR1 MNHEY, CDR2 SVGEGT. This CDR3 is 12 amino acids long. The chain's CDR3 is CASSVKPYGYTF. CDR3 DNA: TGTGCCAGCAGTGTTAAGCCCTATGGCTACACCTTC.

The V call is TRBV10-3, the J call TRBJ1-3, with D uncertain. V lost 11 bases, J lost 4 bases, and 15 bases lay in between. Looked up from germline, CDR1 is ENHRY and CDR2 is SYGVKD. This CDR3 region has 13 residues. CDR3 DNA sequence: TGTGCCTTTCTGCATCCGAGGGGAAACACCATATATTTT. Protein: CAFLHPRGNTIYF.

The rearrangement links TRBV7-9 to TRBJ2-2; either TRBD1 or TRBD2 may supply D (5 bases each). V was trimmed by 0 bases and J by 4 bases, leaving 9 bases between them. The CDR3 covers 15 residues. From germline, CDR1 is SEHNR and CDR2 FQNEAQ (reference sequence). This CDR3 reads CASSLAGTFTGELFF. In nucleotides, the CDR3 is TGTGCCAGCAGCTTAGCGGGGACCTTCACCGGGGAGCTGTTTTTT. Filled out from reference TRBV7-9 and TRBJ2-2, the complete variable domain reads DTGVSQNPRHKITKRGQNVTFRCDPISEHNRLYWYRQTLGQGPEFLTYFQNEAQLEKSRLLSDRFSAERPKGSFSTLEIQRTEQGDSAMYLCASSLAGTFTGELFFGEGSRLTVL.

CDR3 region: CSALSTEAFF. The CDR3 coding sequence is TGCAGCGCCCTCAGCACTGAAGCTTTCTTT. This chain connects TRBV29-1 to TRBJ1-1; D not resolved. The length of the CDR3 is 10 residues. Trimming took off 7 bases at V and 4 bases at J, with 7 bases between the two ends. Looked up from germline, CDR1 is SQVTM and CDR2 is ANQGSEA.

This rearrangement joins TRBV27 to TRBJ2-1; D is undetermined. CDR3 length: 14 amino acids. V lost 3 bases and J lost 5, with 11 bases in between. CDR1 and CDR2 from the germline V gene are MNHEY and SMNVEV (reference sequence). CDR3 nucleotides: TGTGCCAGCAGTTTTGGCTTCAGAAACAATGAGCAGTTCTTC. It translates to CASSFGFRNNEQFF.

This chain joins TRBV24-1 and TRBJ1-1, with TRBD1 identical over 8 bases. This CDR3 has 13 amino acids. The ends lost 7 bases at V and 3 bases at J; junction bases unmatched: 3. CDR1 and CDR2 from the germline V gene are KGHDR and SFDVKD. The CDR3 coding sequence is TGTGCCACCAGACAGGGGGACCACACTGAAGCTTTCTTT. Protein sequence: CATRQGDHTEAFF.

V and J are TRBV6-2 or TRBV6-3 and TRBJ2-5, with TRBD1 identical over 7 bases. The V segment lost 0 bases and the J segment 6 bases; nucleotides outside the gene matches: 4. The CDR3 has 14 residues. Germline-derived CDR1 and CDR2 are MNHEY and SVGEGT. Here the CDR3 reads CASSYSGGVKTQYF. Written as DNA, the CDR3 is TGTGCCAGCAGTTACTCAGGGGGCGTTAAGACCCAGTACTTC.